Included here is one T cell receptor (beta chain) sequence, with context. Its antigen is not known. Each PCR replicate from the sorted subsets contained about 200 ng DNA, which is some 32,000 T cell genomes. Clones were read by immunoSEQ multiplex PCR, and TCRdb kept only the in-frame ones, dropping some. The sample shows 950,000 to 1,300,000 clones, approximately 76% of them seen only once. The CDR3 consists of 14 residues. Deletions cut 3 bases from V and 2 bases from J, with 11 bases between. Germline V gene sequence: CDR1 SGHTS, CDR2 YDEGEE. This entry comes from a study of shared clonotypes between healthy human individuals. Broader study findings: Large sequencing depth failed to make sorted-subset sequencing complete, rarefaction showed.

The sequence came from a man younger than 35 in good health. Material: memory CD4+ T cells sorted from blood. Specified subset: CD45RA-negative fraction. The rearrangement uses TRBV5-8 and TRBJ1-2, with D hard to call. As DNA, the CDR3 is TGTGCCAGCAGCTCACAGCTACTGAACTATGGCTACACCTTC. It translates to CASSSQLLNYGYTF.